This T cell receptor (beta chain) was captured in a study of OX40 agonist ivuxolimab in advanced cancers. Study-level background: Intravenous ivuxolimab at 0.01 to 10 mg/kg was given to patients every 2 weeks. Study-level results: Nonresponders included some who also had low normalized T-cell clonal expansion. Both CD4+ and CD8+ T cell populations in blood had undergone clonal expansion by week 6 at 0.1 to 3.0 mg/kg.

The assay was immunoSEQ multiplex PCR, and TCRdb's table has in-frame clones only and misses some. The repertoire holds 55,000 to 65,000 clones, with roughly nine tenths as singletons. On this clone itself: Its antigen remains unidentified.

Looked up from germline, CDR1 is WSHSY and CDR2 is SAAADI. The V end lost 3 bases, the J end lost 4 bases, and 15 bases lay between the germline ends. The CDR3 covers 16 residues. J is TRBJ2-2 and V is TRBV10-2; TRBD2 might be the D (7 bases). The sequence came from an adult with an advanced solid tumor such as melanoma, head and neck, liver or kidney cancer. The sample consisted of CD4+ or CD8+ T cells sorted from blood, taken in a trial of the OX40 agonist ivuxolimab. The CDR3 loop is CASSDPYAGATGELFF. The CDR3 DNA is TGCGCCAGCAGTGATCCGTACGCGGGGGCCACCGGGGAGCTGTTTTTT.